What follows are 24 T cell receptor beta chains derived from one specimen sequenced in a study of T cell responses to AZD1222 COVID-19 vaccine. Generated by immunoSEQ multiplex PCR, the TCRdb table keeps only in-frame clones and is missing some. The table includes over 30,000 clones, approximately 85% detected once. The input for sequencing was peripheral blood, taken 28 days after the second dose of the MenACWY control vaccine. These receptors all come from an adult who received the MenACWY meningococcal vaccine as a control.

The J gene is TRBJ2-7, the V gene TRBV4-1; tentatively, D is TRBD1 (8 bases). V shed 4 bases and J shed 0 bases, with 13 bases lying between them. In germline, CDR1 is MGHRA, CDR2 YSYEKL. The CDR3 sequence is 15 residues long. CDR3 sequence (DNA): TGCGCCAGCAGCCCCACAGGGGGGGTCTCCTACGAGCAGTACTTC. Translated: CASSPTGGVSYEQYF.

This chain links TRBV9 with TRBJ2-1; the match to TRBD2 covers 8 bases. Germline CDR1 SGDLS, CDR2 YYNGEE. Unmatched junction bases numbered 7, after V lost 0 bases and J lost 8 bases. The CDR3 runs 15 residues. CDR3 loop: CASSVESGRFDEQFF. For the CDR3, the DNA is TGTGCCAGCAGCGTAGAAAGCGGGAGATTCGATGAGCAGTTCTTC.

This chain joins TRBV27 and TRBJ2-7; D not resolved. V lost 5 bases and J 0 bases, leaving 14 bases between the germline ends. Per germline, CDR1 MNHEY and CDR2 SMNVEV (reference sequence). This CDR3 has 15 amino acids. Written as DNA, the CDR3 is TGTGCCAGCAGTCCGACCCCTAAAAACTCCTACGAGCAGTACTTC. Protein: CASSPTPKNSYEQYF.

CDR3 protein: CASSSGLVADIQYF. CDR3 in DNA: TGCGCCAGCAGCTCCGGACTAGTTGCGGACATTCAGTACTTC. The rearrangement joins TRBV5-1 to TRBJ2-4; 7 bases match TRBD2. Germline V gene lookup returns CDR1 SGHRS and CDR2 YFSETQ. V lost 3 bases, J lost 8 bases, and 8 bases stayed unmatched. The CDR3 runs 14 residues.

The chain is built from TRBV6-6 and TRBJ2-5; 8 positions agree with TRBD2. The trim removed 7 bases at V and 2 bases at J, leaving 6 bases unmatched. Germline V gene lookup returns CDR1 MNHNY and CDR2 SVGAGI (reference sequence). The CDR3 loop spans 14 amino acids. The CDR3 DNA reads TGTGCCAGCAAACGCGGGAGGCAGCAAGAGACCCAGTACTTC. It specifies CASKRGRQQETQYF.

V and J are TRBV6-2 or TRBV6-3 and TRBJ2-3; unclear D gene. V dropped 2 bases and J dropped 0 bases, with 12 bases sitting between them. Germline V lookup: CDR1 MNHEY, CDR2 SVGEGT. The CDR3 totals 16 residues. The CDR3 sequence: CASSYDRQESTDTQYF. The CDR3 nucleotides read TGTGCCAGCAGTTACGATAGGCAGGAAAGCACAGATACGCAGTATTTT.

In DNA form, the CDR3 reads TGTGCCTGGAGACGTTCTTGGGTTGAAGGGCATCGGGACTACGAGCAGTACTTC. Its translation: CAWRRSWVEGHRDYEQYF. This chain connects TRBV30 to TRBJ2-7, with a weak D call TRBD2 (5 bases). The CDR3 has 18 amino acids. Trimming left V 3 bases short and J 3 bases short, with 27 bases between. The V gene's germline CDR1 is GTSNPN and CDR2 SVGIG (reference sequence).

The chain carries TRBV5-4 and TRBJ1-1, with 8 bases lining up with TRBD1. Germline V lookup: CDR1 SGHNT, CDR2 YYREEE (reference sequence). The CDR3 spans 16 residues. The trim removed 0 bases at V and 3 bases at J, leaving 7 bases unmatched. For the CDR3, the DNA is TGTGCCAGCAGCTTGGTAGACAGGGGTCCGGACACTGAAGCTTTCTTT. Translating it yields CASSLVDRGPDTEAFF. Using reference TRBV5-4 and TRBJ1-1 for the parts outside the CDR3, the full variable domain is ETGVTQSPTHLIKTRGQQVTLRCSSQSGHNTVSWYQQALGQGPQFIFQYYREEENGRGNFPPRFSGLQFPNYSSELNVNALELDDSALYLCASSLVDRGPDTEAFFGQGTRLTVV.

The chain uses TRBV7-9 and TRBJ2-1; 13 bases are a match to TRBD2. The CDR3 has 15 residues. In germline, CDR1 is SEHNR, CDR2 FQNEAQ (reference sequence). V was clipped by 3 bases and J by 15 bases; unmatched bases: 11. The CDR3 protein is CASSFSGLAGAAGFF. The CDR3 bases are TGTGCCAGCAGCTTTTCCGGACTAGCGGGAGCCGCCGGGTTCTTC.

This chain joins TRBV2 and TRBJ1-1; D unclear. Trimming removed 6 bases from V and 0 bases from J, with 11 bases in between. Germline V gene data show CDR1 as SNHLY and CDR2 as FYNNEI. This CDR3 has 14 amino acids. Here the CDR3 DNA reads TGTGCCAGCAGGGTGGGTACCTTGAACACTGAAGCTTTCTTT. Translating gives CASRVGTLNTEAFF.

This clone appeared a few times. The CDR3 region has the DNA TGTGCCGTACGTCAGGCCGGGGCTGAAGCTTTCTTT. This codes for CAVRQAGAEAFF. This chain connects TRBV10-3 to TRBJ1-1; D is uncertain. The V gene lost 11 bases and the J gene lost 6 bases, with 16 bases spanning the gap. This CDR3 has 12 amino acids. Germline CDR1 reads ENHRY; CDR2 reads SYGVKD.

The chain couples TRBV11-2 to TRBJ2-7; no clear D. Germline CDR1 is SGHAT and CDR2 is FQNNGV. The V gene lost 5 bases and the J gene lost 1 base, with 12 bases spanning the gap. This CDR3 spans 14 amino acids. CDR3 loop: CASSPFRNSYEQYF. The CDR3 DNA follows: TGTGCCAGCAGCCCCTTTAGAAATTCCTACGAGCAGTACTTC.

The CDR3 protein is CASSESARPYEQYF. The CDR3 region has the DNA TGTGCCAGCAGTGAATCAGCCAGACCCTACGAGCAGTACTTC. The chain employs TRBV6-1 and TRBJ2-7, with no clear D. With 2 bases removed from V and 2 bases from J, the gap between germline ends came to 10 bases. Per germline, CDR1 MNHNS and CDR2 SASEGT. The CDR3 is made up of 14 amino acids.

V usage is TRBV19 and J usage is TRBJ2-5, with D maybe TRBD1 (5 bases). CDR1 is LNHDA and CDR2 is SQIVND in the germline V gene (reference sequence). The ends were cut back, 5 bases at V and 5 bases at J, with 12 bases in the middle. The CDR3 has 13 residues. Here the CDR3 DNA reads TGTGCCAGTAGTGTATCAGGGCCGGAGACCCAGTACTTC. Translated: CASSVSGPETQYF. Looking up the rest from reference TRBV19 and TRBJ2-5 gives the full variable domain: DGGITQSPKYLFRKEGQNVTLSCEQNLNHDAMYWYRQDPGQGLRLIYYSQIVNDFQKGDIAEGYSVSREKKESFPLTVTSAQKNPTAFYLCASSVSGPETQYFGPGTRLLVL.

The V gene is TRBV13, the J gene TRBJ2-1; no firm D call. CDR1 and CDR2 (germline): PRHDT, FYEKMQ (reference sequence). There are 12 residues in the CDR3. Trimming stripped 5 bases from V and 6 bases from J, with 8 bases between. CDR3 in amino acids: CASSNRANEQFF. The CDR3 DNA follows: TGTGCCAGCAGCAACCGGGCCAATGAGCAGTTCTTC.

The chain has TRBV4-1 and TRBJ1-4, with 8 bases lining up with TRBD1. V dropped 3 bases and J dropped 4; count of bases not matched to a gene: 7. This CDR3 comprises 16 residues. Germline CDR1 is MGHRA and CDR2 is YSYEKL. CDR3 sequence reads: CASSHRQGALNEKLFF. In DNA form, the CDR3 reads TGCGCCAGCAGCCATAGGCAGGGGGCACTTAATGAAAAACTGTTTTTT.

This clone was detected once. The chain links TRBV23-1 to TRBJ1-5; the D is unclear. TRBV23-1 carries the ORF label, with uncertain function. The V and J ends lost 6 bases and 3 bases respectively, with 12 bases between them. The CDR3 has 14 residues. CDR3 coding DNA: TGCGCCAGCAGCGTCCTTTTGACCAATCAGCCCCAGCATTTT. It encodes CASSVLLTNQPQHF.

The chain couples TRBV6-5 to TRBJ2-3; tentative D call: TRBD1 (5 bases). V was cut by 6 bases and J by 4 bases, with 14 bases left in between. The CDR3 sequence is 14 residues long. The germline gives CDR1 MNHEY, CDR2 SVGAGI. The CDR3 sequence is CASSWDAGSDTQYF. As DNA, the CDR3 is TGTGCCAGCAGCTGGGATGCAGGGTCAGATACGCAGTATTTT.

The chain uses TRBV11-2 and TRBJ1-4; D remains ambiguous. The length of the CDR3 is 13 residues. Trimming cost V 6 bases and J 5 bases, with 10 bases left between them. The germline V gene has CDR1 SGHAT and CDR2 FQNNGV. This CDR3 is CASRTAQNEKLFF. Written as DNA, the CDR3 is TGTGCCAGCAGAACAGCGCAGAATGAAAAACTGTTTTTT.

The chain carries TRBV7-9 and TRBJ2-5, with a tentative D call TRBD1 (6 bases). This CDR3 has 16 residues. The V and J ends lost 1 base and 1 base respectively, with 13 bases between them. CDR1 SEHNR and CDR2 FQNEAQ come from the germline V gene (reference sequence). CDR3 amino acids: CASSLGWGQSQETQYF. The CDR3 DNA reads TGTGCCAGCAGCTTAGGTTGGGGACAAAGCCAAGAGACCCAGTACTTC.

The chain carries TRBV3-1 (or the pseudogene TRBV3-2) and TRBJ1-1; possible D gene TRBD1, 6 bases. V gave up 9 bases and J gave up 1 base, with 12 bases separating them. The CDR3 has 13 residues. Per the germline V gene, CDR1 is LGHDT and CDR2 is YNNKEL (reference sequence). CDR3 sequence: CASCSTGNTEAFF. The CDR3, as DNA: TGTGCCAGTTGCTCGACAGGGAACACTGAAGCTTTCTTT.

The CDR3, as DNA: TGTGCCAGCATCCTGAGGAGCCCGACAGGAAGGTACACCTTC. Encoded protein: CASILRSPTGRYTF. The chain joins TRBV28 to TRBJ1-2; a weak D match, TRBD1 (6 bases). The CDR3 contains 14 residues. The V and J ends lost 7 bases and 11 bases respectively, with 23 bases between them. The V gene's germline CDR1 is MDHEN and CDR2 SYDVKM.

This chain uses TRBV29-1 with TRBJ1-2; 7 bases agree with TRBD1. In germline, CDR1 is SQVTM, CDR2 ANQGSEA. The CDR3 loop spans 13 amino acids. Unmatched junction bases numbered 3, after V lost 4 bases and J lost 1 base. CDR3 nucleotides: TGCAGCGTTGTGTGGGACAGTAACTATGGCTACACCTTC. Its translation: CSVVWDSNYGYTF.

The J gene is TRBJ2-7, the V gene TRBV6-5; 10 bases agree with TRBD2. This CDR3 is built from 16 residues. The V gene end was trimmed by 4 bases and the J gene end by 2 bases; junction bases not matched to a gene: 8. From germline, CDR1 is MNHEY and CDR2 SVGAGI. The CDR3 DNA sequence: TGTGCCAGCAGTTCTCCGTCTAGCGGGAGACCCTACGAGCAGTACTTC. Translated: CASSSPSSGRPYEQYF.